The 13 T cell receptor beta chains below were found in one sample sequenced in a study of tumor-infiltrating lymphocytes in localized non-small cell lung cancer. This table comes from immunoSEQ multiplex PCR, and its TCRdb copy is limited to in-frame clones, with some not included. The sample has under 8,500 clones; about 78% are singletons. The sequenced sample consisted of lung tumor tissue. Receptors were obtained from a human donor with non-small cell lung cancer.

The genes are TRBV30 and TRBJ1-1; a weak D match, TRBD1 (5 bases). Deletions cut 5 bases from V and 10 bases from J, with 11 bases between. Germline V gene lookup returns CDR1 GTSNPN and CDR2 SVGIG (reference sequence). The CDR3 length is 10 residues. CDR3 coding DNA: TGTGCCTGGGGTCTTAGGGGAGCTTTCTTT. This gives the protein CAWGLRGAFF.

The CDR3 region is CASSSPGGRNNEQFF. The CDR3 region has the DNA TGTGCCAGCAGCTCCCCAGGGGGAAGGAACAATGAGCAGTTCTTC. The chain employs TRBV5-5 and TRBJ2-1; 7 bases match TRBD1. The CDR3 extends over 15 amino acids. The ends lost 3 bases at V and 5 bases at J; junction bases unmatched: 8. CDR1 and CDR2 from the germline V gene are SGHKS and YYEKEE (reference sequence).

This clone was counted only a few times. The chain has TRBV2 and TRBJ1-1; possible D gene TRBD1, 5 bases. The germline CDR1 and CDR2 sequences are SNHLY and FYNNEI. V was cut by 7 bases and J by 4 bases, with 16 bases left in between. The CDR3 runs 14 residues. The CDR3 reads CASIDGGAPTEAFF. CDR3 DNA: TGTGCCAGCATCGACGGAGGGGCGCCCACTGAAGCTTTCTTT.

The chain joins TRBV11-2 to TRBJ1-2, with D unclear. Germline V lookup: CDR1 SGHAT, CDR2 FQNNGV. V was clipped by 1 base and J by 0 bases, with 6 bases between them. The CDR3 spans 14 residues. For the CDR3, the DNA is TGTGCCAGCAGCTTAGGGGCAGCTAACTATGGCTACACCTTC. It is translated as CASSLGAANYGYTF.

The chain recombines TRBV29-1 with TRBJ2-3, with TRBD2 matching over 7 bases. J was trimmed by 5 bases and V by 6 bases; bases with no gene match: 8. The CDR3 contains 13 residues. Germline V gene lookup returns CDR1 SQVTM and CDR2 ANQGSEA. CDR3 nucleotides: TGCAGCGTGCCCCCGGGAGGTCAAGATACGCAGTATTTT. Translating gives CSVPPGGQDTQYF.

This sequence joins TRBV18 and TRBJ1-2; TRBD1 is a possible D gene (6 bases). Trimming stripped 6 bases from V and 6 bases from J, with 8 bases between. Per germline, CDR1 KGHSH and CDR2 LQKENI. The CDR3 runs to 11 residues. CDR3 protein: CASSRGDGYTF. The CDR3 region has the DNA TGTGCCAGCTCCAGGGGTGATGGCTACACCTTC.

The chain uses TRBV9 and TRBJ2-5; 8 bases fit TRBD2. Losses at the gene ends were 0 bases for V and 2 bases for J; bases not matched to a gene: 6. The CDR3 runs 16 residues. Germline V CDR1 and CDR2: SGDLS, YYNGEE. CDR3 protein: CASSVATTSVQETQYF. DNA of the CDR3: TGTGCCAGCAGCGTAGCTACGACTAGCGTTCAAGAGACCCAGTACTTC.

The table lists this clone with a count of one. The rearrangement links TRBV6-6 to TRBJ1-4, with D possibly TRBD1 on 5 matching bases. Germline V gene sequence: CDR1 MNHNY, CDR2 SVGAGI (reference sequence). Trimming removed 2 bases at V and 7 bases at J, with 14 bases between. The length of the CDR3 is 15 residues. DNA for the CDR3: TGTGCCAGCAGTTACGGGGTTGGGGGGGTTGAAAAACTGTTTTTT. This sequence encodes CASSYGVGGVEKLFF.

The CDR3, as DNA: TGTGCCAGCAGCGTGGGACCGCAGCAGTTCTTC. Its translation: CASSVGPQQFF. The V gene is TRBV7-2, the J gene TRBJ2-1; perhaps D is TRBD1 or TRBD2 (5 bases each). The CDR3 extends over 11 amino acids. The germline V and J ends were trimmed by 5 bases and 11 bases, with 10 bases remaining between them. The germline gives CDR1 SGHTA, CDR2 FQGNSA.

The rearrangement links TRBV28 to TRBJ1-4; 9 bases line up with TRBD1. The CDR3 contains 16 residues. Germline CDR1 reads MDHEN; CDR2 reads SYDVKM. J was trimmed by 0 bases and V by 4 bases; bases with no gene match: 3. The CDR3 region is CASSSRQGATNEKLFF. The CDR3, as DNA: TGTGCCAGCAGTTCAAGACAGGGGGCAACTAATGAAAAACTGTTTTTT. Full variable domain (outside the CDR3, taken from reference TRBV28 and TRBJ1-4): DVKVTQSSRYLVKRTGEKVFLECVQDMDHENMFWYRQDPGLGLRLIYFSYDVKMKEKGDIPEGYSVSREKKERFSLILESASTNQTSMYLCASSSRQGATNEKLFFGSGTQLSVL.

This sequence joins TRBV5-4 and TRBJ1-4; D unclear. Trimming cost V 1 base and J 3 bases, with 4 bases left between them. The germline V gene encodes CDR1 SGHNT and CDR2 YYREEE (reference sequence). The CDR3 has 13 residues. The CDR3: CASSLKSNEKLFF. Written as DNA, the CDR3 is TGTGCCAGCAGCTTGAAGTCTAATGAAAAACTGTTTTTT.

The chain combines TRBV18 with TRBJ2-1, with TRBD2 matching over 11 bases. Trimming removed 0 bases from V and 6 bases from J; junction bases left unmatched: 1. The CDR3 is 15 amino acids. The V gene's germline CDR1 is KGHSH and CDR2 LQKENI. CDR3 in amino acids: CASSPPGTSGNEQFF. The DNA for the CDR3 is TGTGCCAGCTCACCACCCGGGACTAGCGGCAATGAGCAGTTCTTC.

DNA of the CDR3: TGCGCCAGCAGTGAGGTGGGAGCGAACTACGAGCAGTACTTC. Amino acids: CASSEVGANYEQYF. V and J are TRBV10-2 and TRBJ2-7; a weak D match, TRBD2 (5 bases). The CDR3 spans 14 residues. Trimming removed 2 bases from V and 3 bases from J, with 11 bases in between. The germline V gene encodes CDR1 WSHSY and CDR2 SAAADI.